This is a list of T cell receptor beta chains from one sample in a study of chemoradiotherapy in HPV16-positive cancers. Only in-frame clones appear in the TCRdb table, and some are missing; sequencing was by immunoSEQ multiplex PCR. The table records some 15,000 clones, 88% of them present only once. This specimen consisted of blood, obtained from a patient who underwent chemoradiotherapy. The origin of the receptors is a human donor with HPV-associated anogenital cancer. The CDR3 runs from the conserved cysteine through the conserved F or W. The D gene is left open where the match is weak. Some rows have no size entry. The others give once, few or many, or a class for an expanded clone.

D: TRBD1
length: 15
J: TRBJ2-5
V: TRBV7-9
size: .
DNA: TGTGCCAGCAGCTCGCGGACAGGGGGCGGAGAGACCCAGTACTTC
CDR3: CASSSRTGGGETQYF

D: .
length: 16
J: TRBJ1-1
V: TRBV6-4
size: few
DNA: TGTGCCAGCAGTAAAACGGGCGGGGACATGAACACTGAAGCTTTCTTT
CDR3: CASSKTGGDMNTEAFF

D: .
length: 15
J: TRBJ1-2
V: TRBV23-1
size: .
DNA: TGCGCCAGCTCAGTCTTTAGACCGAGCCTCTATGGCTACACCTTC
CDR3: CASSVFRPSLYGYTF

D: .
length: 12
J: TRBJ1-1
V: TRBV29-1
size: once
DNA: TGCAGCGTTGAAGATCGGATTGCTGAAGCTTTCTTT
CDR3: CSVEDRIAEAFF

D: .
length: 13
J: TRBJ1-1
V: TRBV13
size: once
DNA: TGTGCCAGCAGCTTATGGCAGAACACTGAAGCTTTCTTT
CDR3: CASSLWQNTEAFF

D: .
length: 12
J: TRBJ1-2
V: TRBV6-1
size: .
DNA: TGTGCCAGCAGTGAAGTGGGAGAGGGCTACACCTTC
CDR3: CASSEVGEGYTF

D: .
length: 14
J: TRBJ2-3
V: TRBV5-1
size: .
DNA: TGCGCCAGCAGCTTGAGGCAGGGCACAGATACGCAGTATTTT
CDR3: CASSLRQGTDTQYF

D: TRBD1
length: 15
J: TRBJ1-2
V: TRBV2
size: .
DNA: TGTGCCAGCAGTGAAGCAGGCAGGGGGAACTATGGCTACACCTTC
CDR3: CASSEAGRGNYGYTF

D: TRBD1
length: 14
J: TRBJ1-5
V: TRBV7-9
size: .
DNA: TGTGCCAGCAGCAAAGGACAGGGGGGGCAGCCCCAGCATTTT
CDR3: CASSKGQGGQPQHF

D: .
length: 14
J: TRBJ2-3
V: TRBV5-4
size: .
DNA: TGTGCCAGCAGCTTGCAGGGGCAGCCAGATACGCAGTATTTT
CDR3: CASSLQGQPDTQYF

D: TRBD1
length: 16
J: TRBJ1-1
V: TRBV6-7
size: .
DNA: TGTGCCAGCAGTTACAAAATACAGGGGGTGAACACTGAAGCTTTCTTT
CDR3: CASSYKIQGVNTEAFF

D: .
length: 17
J: TRBJ1-6
V: TRBV5-1
size: .
DNA: TGCGCCAGCAGATCTGGAGGACCGAGCTCCTATAATTCACCCCTCCACTTT
CDR3: CASRSGGPSSYNSPLHF

D: .
length: 14
J: TRBJ1-2
V: TRBV2
size: .
DNA: TGTGCCAGCAGGAGGGGTTTTGCTAACTATGGCTACACCTTC
CDR3: CASRRGFANYGYTF

D: .
length: 14
J: TRBJ1-2
V: TRBV30
size: .
DNA: TGTGCCTGGAGCAGGACAAGGGGGGTCTATGGCTACACCTTC
CDR3: CAWSRTRGVYGYTF

D: .
length: 15
J: TRBJ1-5
V: TRBV30
size: .
DNA: TGTGCCTGGAGTCGGGGTGTGTTGAGCAATCAGCCCCAGCATTTT
CDR3: CAWSRGVLSNQPQHF

D: TRBD2
length: 17
J: TRBJ2-3
V: TRBV5-6
size: .
DNA: TGTGCCAGCAGCTTCGCTAGCGGAGCTTATAGCACAGATACGCAGTATTTT
CDR3: CASSFASGAYSTDTQYF

D: .
length: 14
J: TRBJ2-2
V: TRBV29-1
size: .
DNA: TGCAGCGTTGGCAAGGGGACGAACACCGGGGAGCTGTTTTTT
CDR3: CSVGKGTNTGELFF

D: TRBD1
length: 14
J: TRBJ2-7
V: TRBV18
size: .
DNA: TGTGCCAGCTCACCAGAACAGGGGGCCTACGAGCAGTACTTC
CDR3: CASSPEQGAYEQYF

D: .
length: 12
J: TRBJ1-2
V: TRBV7-9
size: .
DNA: TGTGCCAGCAGCTTTCATTCGGGCGGCTACACCTTC
CDR3: CASSFHSGGYTF

D: .
length: 13
J: TRBJ2-5
V: TRBV30
size: .
DNA: TGTGCCTGGAGTGTACGTCGACCGGAGACCCAGTACTTC
CDR3: CAWSVRRPETQYF

D: TRBD1
length: 15
J: TRBJ1-4
V: TRBV6-1
size: .
DNA: TGTGCCAGCAGTGATGAGGACAGGGGGAGTGAAAAACTGTTTTTT
CDR3: CASSDEDRGSEKLFF